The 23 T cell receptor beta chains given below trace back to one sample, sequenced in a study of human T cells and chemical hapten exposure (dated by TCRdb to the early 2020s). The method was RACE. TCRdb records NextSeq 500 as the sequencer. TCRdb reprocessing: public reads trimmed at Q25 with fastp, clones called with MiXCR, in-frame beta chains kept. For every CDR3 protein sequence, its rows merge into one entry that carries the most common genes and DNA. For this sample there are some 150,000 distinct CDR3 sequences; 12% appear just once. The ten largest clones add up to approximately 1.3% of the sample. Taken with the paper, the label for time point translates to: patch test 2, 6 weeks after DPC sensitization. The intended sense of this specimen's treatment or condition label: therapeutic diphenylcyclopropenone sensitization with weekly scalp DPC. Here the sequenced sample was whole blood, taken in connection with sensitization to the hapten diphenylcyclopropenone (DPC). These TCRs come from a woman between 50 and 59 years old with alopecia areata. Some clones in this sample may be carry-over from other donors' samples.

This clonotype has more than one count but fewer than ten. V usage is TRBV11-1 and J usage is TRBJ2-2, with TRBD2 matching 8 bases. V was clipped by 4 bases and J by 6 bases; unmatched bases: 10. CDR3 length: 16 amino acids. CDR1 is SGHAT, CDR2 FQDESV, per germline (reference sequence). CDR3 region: CASSSSPAGGSGELFF. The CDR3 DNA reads TGTGCCAGCAGCTCCTCCCCTGCGGGAGGATCCGGGGAGCTGTTTTTT.

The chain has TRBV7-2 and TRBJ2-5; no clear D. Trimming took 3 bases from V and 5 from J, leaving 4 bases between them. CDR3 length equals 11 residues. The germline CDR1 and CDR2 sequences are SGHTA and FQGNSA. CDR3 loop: CASSLVETQYF. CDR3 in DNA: TGTGCCAGCAGCTTGGTGGAGACCCAGTACTTC. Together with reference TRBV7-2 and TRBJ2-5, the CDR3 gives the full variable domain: GAGVSQSPSNKVTEKGKDVELRCDPISGHTALYWYRQSLGQGLEFLIYFQGNSAPDKSGLPSDRFSAERTGGSVSTLTIQRTQQEDSAVYLCASSLVETQYFGPGTRLLVL.

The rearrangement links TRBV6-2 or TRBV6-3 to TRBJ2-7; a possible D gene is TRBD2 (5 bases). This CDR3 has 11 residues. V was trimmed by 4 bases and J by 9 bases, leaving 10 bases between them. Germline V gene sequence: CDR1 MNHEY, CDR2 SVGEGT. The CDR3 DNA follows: TGTGCCAGCAGTTCCGCAGCGGTGCAGTACTTC. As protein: CASSSAAVQYF.

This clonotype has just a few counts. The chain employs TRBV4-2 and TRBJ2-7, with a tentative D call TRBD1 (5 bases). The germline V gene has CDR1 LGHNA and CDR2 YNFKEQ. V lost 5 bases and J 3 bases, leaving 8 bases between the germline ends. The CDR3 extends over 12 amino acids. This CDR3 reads CASSTTGYEQYF. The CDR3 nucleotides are TGTGCCAGCAGCACCACAGGCTACGAGCAGTACTTC.

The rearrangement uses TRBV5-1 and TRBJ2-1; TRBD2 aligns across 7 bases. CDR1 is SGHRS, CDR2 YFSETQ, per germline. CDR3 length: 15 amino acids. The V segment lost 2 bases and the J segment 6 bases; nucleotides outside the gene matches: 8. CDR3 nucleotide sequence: TGCGCCAGCAGCTTCGATCCTAGCGGTAGCAATGAGCAGTTCTTC. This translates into CASSFDPSGSNEQFF.

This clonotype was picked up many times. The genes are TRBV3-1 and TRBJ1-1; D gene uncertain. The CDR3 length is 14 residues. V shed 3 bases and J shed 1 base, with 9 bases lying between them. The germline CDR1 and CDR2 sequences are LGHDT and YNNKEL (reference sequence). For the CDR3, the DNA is TGTGCCAGCAGCCACAGGACGGGGAACACTGAAGCTTTCTTT. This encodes CASSHRTGNTEAFF.

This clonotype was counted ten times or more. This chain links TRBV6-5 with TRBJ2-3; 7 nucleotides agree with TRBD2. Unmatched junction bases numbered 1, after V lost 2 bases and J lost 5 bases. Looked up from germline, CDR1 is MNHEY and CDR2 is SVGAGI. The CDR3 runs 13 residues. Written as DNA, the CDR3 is TGTGCCAGCAGTTACGGGAGGGGAGATACGCAGTATTTT. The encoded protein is CASSYGRGDTQYF.

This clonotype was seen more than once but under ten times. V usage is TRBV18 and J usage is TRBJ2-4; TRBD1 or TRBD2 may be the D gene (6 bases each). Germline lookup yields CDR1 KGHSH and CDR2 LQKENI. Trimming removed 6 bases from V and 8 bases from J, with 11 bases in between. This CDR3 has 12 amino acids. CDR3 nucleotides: TGTGCCAGCTCTCCTAGGGGGGACATTCAGTACTTC. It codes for CASSPRGDIQYF.

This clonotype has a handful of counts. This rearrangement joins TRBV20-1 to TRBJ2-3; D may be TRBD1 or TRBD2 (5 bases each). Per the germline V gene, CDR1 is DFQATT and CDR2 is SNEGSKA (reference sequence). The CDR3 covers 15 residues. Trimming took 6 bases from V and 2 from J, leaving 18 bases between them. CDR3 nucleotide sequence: TGCAGTGCCCGAGGGGCTAGCACCAACACAGATACGCAGTATTTT. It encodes CSARGASTNTDTQYF.

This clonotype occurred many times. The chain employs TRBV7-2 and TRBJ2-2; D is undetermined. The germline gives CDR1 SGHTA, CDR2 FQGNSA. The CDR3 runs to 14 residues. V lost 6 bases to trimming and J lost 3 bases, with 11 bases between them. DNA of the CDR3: TGTGCCAGCAGGTGGACGTCAGACACCGGGGAGCTGTTTTTT. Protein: CASRWTSDTGELFF.

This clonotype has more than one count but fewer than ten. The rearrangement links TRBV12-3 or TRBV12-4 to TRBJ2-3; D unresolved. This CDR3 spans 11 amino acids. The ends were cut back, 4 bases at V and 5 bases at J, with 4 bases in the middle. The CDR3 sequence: CASSWRDTQYF. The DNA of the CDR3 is TGTGCCAGCAGTTGGAGAGATACGCAGTATTTT.

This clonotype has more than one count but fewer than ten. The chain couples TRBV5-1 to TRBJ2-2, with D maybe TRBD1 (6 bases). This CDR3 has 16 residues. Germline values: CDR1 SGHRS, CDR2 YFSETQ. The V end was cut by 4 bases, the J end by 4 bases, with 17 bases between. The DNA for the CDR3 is TGCGCCAGCAGCCCAACAGGGAAGGCGAGCACCGGGGAGCTGTTTTTT. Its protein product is CASSPTGKASTGELFF.

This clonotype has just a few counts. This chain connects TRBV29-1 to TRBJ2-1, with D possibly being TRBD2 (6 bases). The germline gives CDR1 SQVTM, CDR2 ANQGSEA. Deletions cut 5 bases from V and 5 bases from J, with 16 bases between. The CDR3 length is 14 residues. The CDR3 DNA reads TGCAGCGTTAGTCAAGGAGGGACCAACAATGAGCAGTTCTTC. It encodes CSVSQGGTNNEQFF.

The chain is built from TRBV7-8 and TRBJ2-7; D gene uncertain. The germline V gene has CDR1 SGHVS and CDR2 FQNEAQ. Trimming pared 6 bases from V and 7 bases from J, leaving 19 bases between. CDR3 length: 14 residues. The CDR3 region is CASSQIVRIGEQYF. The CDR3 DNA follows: TGTGCCAGCAGTCAAATAGTGCGTATTGGGGAGCAGTACTTC. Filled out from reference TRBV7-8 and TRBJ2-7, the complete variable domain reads GAGVSQSPRYKVAKRGQDVALRCDPISGHVSLFWYQQALGQGPEFLTYFQNEAQLDKSGLPSDRFFAERPEGSVSTLKIQRTQQEDSAVYLCASSQIVRIGEQYFGPGTRLTVT.

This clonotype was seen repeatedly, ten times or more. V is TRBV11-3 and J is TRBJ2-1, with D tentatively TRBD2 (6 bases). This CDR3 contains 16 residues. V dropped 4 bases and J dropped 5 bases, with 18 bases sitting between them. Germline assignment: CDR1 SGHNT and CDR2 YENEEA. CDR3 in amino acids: CASSSGRASAHNEQFF. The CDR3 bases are TGTGCCAGCAGCTCGGGCCGGGCTAGCGCCCACAATGAGCAGTTCTTC.

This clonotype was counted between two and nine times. The CDR3: CASTPLAGGELFF. The CDR3, as DNA: TGTGCCAGCACCCCCCTCGCGGGCGGGGAGCTGTTTTTT. This sequence joins TRBV7-9 and TRBJ2-2, with D tentatively TRBD2 (5 bases). Germline loops: CDR1 SEHNR, CDR2 FQNEAQ (reference sequence). V lost 7 bases and J 7 bases, leaving 13 bases between the germline ends. This CDR3 spans 13 amino acids.

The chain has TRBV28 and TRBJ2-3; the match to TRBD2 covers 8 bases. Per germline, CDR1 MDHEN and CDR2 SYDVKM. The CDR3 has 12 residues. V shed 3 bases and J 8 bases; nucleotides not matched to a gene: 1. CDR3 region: CASSFGRGTQYF. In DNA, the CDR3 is TGTGCCAGCAGTTTCGGGAGGGGTACGCAGTATTTT.

The CDR3, as DNA: TGTGCCAGCAGCTTTTCTCCGGACCGGGAGGGAGAGACCCAGTACTTC. Protein product: CASSFSPDREGETQYF. This chain connects TRBV7-8 to TRBJ2-5, with 8 bases lining up with TRBD2. The CDR3 extends over 16 amino acids. The J segment lost 4 bases and the V segment lost 3 bases, leaving 10 bases of the junction unmatched. CDR1 and CDR2 (germline): SGHVS, FQNEAQ.

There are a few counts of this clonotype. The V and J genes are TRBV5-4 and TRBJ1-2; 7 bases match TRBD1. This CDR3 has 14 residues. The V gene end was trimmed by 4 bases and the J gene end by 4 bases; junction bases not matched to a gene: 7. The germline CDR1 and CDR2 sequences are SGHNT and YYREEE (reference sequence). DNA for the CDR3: TGTGCCAGCAGCAACCGGGACAGCTTCTATGGCTACACCTTC. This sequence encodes CASSNRDSFYGYTF.

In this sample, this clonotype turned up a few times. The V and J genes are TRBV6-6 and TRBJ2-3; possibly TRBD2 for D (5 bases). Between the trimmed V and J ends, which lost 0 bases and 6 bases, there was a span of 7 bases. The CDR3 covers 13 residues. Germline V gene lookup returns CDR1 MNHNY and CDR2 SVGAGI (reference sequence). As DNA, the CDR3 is TGTGCCAGCAGTTACTCGGAGGCGGATACGCAGTATTTT. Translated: CASSYSEADTQYF.

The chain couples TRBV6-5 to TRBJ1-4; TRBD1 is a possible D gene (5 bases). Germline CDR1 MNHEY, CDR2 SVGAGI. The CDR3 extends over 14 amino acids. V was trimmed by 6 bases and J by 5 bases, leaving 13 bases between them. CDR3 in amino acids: CASSRAVVNEKLFF. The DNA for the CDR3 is TGTGCCAGCAGCAGGGCCGTGGTAAATGAAAAACTGTTTTTT.

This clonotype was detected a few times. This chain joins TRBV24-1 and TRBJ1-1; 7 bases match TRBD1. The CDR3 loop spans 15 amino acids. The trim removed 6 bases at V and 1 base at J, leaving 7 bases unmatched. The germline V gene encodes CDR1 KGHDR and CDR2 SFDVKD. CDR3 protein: CATSRSGGENTEAFF. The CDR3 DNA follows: TGTGCCACCAGTAGATCAGGGGGAGAGAACACTGAAGCTTTCTTT.

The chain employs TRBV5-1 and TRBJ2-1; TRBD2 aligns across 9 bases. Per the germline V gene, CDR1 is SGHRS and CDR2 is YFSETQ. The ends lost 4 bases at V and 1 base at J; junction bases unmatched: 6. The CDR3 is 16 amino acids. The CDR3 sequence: CASSLSSGASYNEQFF. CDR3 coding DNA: TGCGCCAGCAGCCTTTCTAGCGGGGCGTCCTACAATGAGCAGTTCTTC.